The clone carrying this T cell receptor (beta chain) was detected once. Its target is not known. This entry belongs to a study of cytomegalovirus exposure and HLA in healthy donors. General study results and limits: Later on, analysis showed that most CMV-associated TCR beta chains appeared to be HLA-restricted. The authors excluded some V segments, including TRBV6-2 and TRBV6-3, as indistinguishable.

The CDR3 runs 15 residues. The V and J ends lost 1 base and 2 bases respectively, with 12 bases between them. Per the germline V gene, CDR1 is SGHTA and CDR2 is FQGNSA. The PCR contained 60 Vbeta and 13 Jbeta primers. In the original processing: An analysis performed later counted about 80 million unique TCR beta chains (roughly 11 million of them shared). Only in-frame clones appear in the TCRdb table, and some are missing; sequencing was by immunoSEQ multiplex PCR. D and trimming come from the DNA, and the V and J calls and clone size come from that table. The data show fewer than 200,000 clones, around four fifths seen once.

This TCR came from a woman aged 45-65 years in good health and CMV-seronegative. The chain has TRBV7-2 and TRBJ2-7; D unresolved. Material: PBMCs. CDR3 in amino acids: CASSLVAQPAYEQYF. As DNA, the CDR3 is TGTGCCAGCAGCTTAGTGGCACAGCCGGCCTACGAGCAGTACTTC.